A single T cell receptor (beta chain) is shown here with its context. Its antigen is unknown. These data are taken from a study of cytomegalovirus exposure and HLA in healthy donors. Broader study findings: A link between a missense DCLRE1C variant and TCR beta V- and J-gene trimming emerged from a later analysis.

In the PCR, 60 Vbeta and 13 Jbeta primers were used. Source study methods: Later reanalysis found around 84 million unique TCR beta chains, about 11 million of them shared. Repertoires were generated with immunoSEQ multiplex PCR, while TCRdb's copy carries only in-frame clones and drops some. Clonal size and the V and J genes are those of that table, whereas D and trimming came from the DNA. The data contain 200,000 to 250,000 clones, 77% of them singletons. Sequenced: PBMCs. The clonotype originates from a woman aged 55-69 years in good health and CMV-seropositive.

CDR3 sequence: CASSFGASGYNEQFF. The CDR3 DNA sequence: TGTGCCAGCAGCTTTGGGGCTAGCGGATACAATGAGCAGTTCTTC. The rearrangement joins TRBV7-2 to TRBJ2-1; TRBD2 matches 7 bases. V trimming: 3 bases; J trimming: 4 bases; junction bases outside the gene matches: 6. Per the germline V gene, CDR1 is SGHTA and CDR2 is FQGNSA. The CDR3 length is 15 residues.